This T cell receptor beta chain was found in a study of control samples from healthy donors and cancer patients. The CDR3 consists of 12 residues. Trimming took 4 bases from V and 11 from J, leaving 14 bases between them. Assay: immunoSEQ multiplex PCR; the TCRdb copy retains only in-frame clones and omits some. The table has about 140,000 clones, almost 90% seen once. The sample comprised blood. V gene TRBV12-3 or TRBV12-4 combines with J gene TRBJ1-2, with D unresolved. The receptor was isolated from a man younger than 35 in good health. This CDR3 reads CASSSAGMRYTF. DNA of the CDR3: TGTGCCAGCAGTTCCGCGGGTATGCGGTACACCTTC.